This entry describes one T cell receptor beta chain. This clonotype was observed at least ten times. This clone's antigen is unknown. Base qualities were left out, and no much larger clone turns up one base away. The CDR1 and CDR2 encoded by the germline V gene are SGDLS and YYNGEE. The CDR3 holds 15 amino acids from the cysteine to the phenylalanine. The sequence is cut down to CDR3 DNA, 45 bases in frame from base 1. V was cut back by 4 bases and J by 0 bases, leaving a gap of 10 bases between them. This entry comes from a study of T-cell reconstitution after alpha-beta-depleted transplantation in children (dated by TCRdb to the mid-2010s). Background on the whole study: Using TCR repertoire profiling, the study followed T-cell immune reconstitution in a quantitative way in children after TCRalphabeta/CD19-depleted allogeneic hematopoietic cell transplantation.

Libraries came from PCR. Instrument used: Illumina HiSeq 2500. TCR library preparation used molecular barcoding, with unique molecular identifiers applied to normalize quantification of the TCRbeta repertoire. TCRdb took the public reads, trimmed them with fastp at Q25, ran MiXCR for clone calling and kept in-frame beta chains. Records with the same CDR3 protein are collapsed into one entry carrying the most frequent genes and DNA. For this sample the table gives roughly 610,000 distinct CDR3 sequences, of which over 9.5% were detected only once. 3.5% to 5% of the sample belongs to the ten largest clones.

Sample: PBMCs from the stem cell graft donor, taken from the stem cell graft. The receptor chain draws on TRBV9 and TRBJ2-2; the D gene is perhaps TRBD1, on 6 matching bases. This clonotype was obtained from a human donor who donated a stem cell graft to a child with acute myeloid leukemia. The DNA is as follows: TGTGCCAGCAGCTCCCGGACAGCGAACACCGGGGAGCTGTTTTTT. Its translation is CASSSRTANTGELFF.